One sample yielded the 9 T cell receptor beta chains listed below, sequenced in a study of OX40 agonist ivuxolimab in advanced cancers. Measured with immunoSEQ multiplex PCR; TCRdb has only the in-frame clones, and not every one. The table includes 63,000 or so clones, around 88% detected once. Sample: CD4+ or CD8+ T cells sorted from blood, taken in a trial of the OX40 agonist ivuxolimab. The receptors derive from an adult with an advanced solid tumor such as melanoma, head and neck, liver or kidney cancer.

The chain combines TRBV27 with TRBJ1-5, with a tentative D call TRBD1 (6 bases). The CDR3 runs to 16 residues. Per germline, CDR1 MNHEY and CDR2 SMNVEV (reference sequence). Trimming pared 6 bases from V and 5 bases from J, leaving 20 bases between. The CDR3 DNA reads as TGTGCCAGCAGGACCCTCGAGGGGGGAATGGATCAGCCCCAGCATTTT. Residues: CASRTLEGGMDQPQHF.

The chain recombines TRBV30 with TRBJ1-4; D uncertain. The CDR3 length is 15 residues. Germline lookup yields CDR1 GTSNPN and CDR2 SVGIG (reference sequence). The V and J ends lost 0 bases and 2 bases respectively, with 10 bases between them. CDR3 DNA sequence: TGTGCCTGGAGTGTATCGGGCGGCACTAATGAAAAACTGTTTTTT. Translated: CAWSVSGGTNEKLFF.

Details on this clone: Compared with germline, one end of the junction differs, possibly owing to a read error. The rearrangement joins TRBV7-2 to TRBJ1-5; the D is unclear. Germline CDR1 and CDR2: SGHTA and FQGNSA. The CDR3 contains 13 residues. The CDR3 DNA reads as TGTGCCAGCAGCTTAAATTTCCAGGCCGGTATGAATTTT. Translated: CASSLNFQAGMNF.

This rearrangement joins TRBV27 to TRBJ2-2, with 9 bases aligning to TRBD1. V was pared by 8 bases and J by 2 bases, with 6 bases of the junction left unmatched. CDR1 is MNHEY and CDR2 is SMNVEV in the germline V gene (reference sequence). This CDR3 has 15 amino acids. CDR3 DNA sequence: TGTGCCAGCGGAAGGGGACAGGGCAACACCGGGGAGCTGTTTTTT. It translates to CASGRGQGNTGELFF.

The genes are TRBV19 and TRBJ1-6; no definite D call. Germline V gene sequence: CDR1 LNHDA, CDR2 SQIVND (reference sequence). Trimming left V 3 bases short and J 0 bases short, with 6 bases between. The CDR3 runs to 15 residues. CDR3 protein: CASSIGGSYNSPLHF. The CDR3 DNA is TGTGCCAGTAGTATCGGAGGCTCCTATAATTCACCCCTCCACTTT.

The chain joins TRBV29-1 to TRBJ2-1; TRBD1 aligns across 9 bases. This CDR3 region has 13 residues. V was pared by 6 bases and J by 4 bases, with 4 bases of the junction left unmatched. Germline CDR1 and CDR2: SQVTM and ANQGSEA. The CDR3 region has the DNA TGCAGCGTCCACGGGACAGGGTACAATGAGCAGTTCTTC. This sequence encodes CSVHGTGYNEQFF.

In this sample, this clone turned up once. This chain uses TRBV18 with TRBJ2-7; 12 positions agree with TRBD2. The CDR3 is 17 amino acids. Germline trimming cut 2 bases from V and 0 bases from J; bases unmatched to any gene: 5. Germline V gene lookup returns CDR1 KGHSH and CDR2 LQKENI. As DNA, the CDR3 is TGTGCCAGCTCACCAAGACTAGCGGGAGATCCCTCCTACGAGCAGTACTTC. Protein product: CASSPRLAGDPSYEQYF.

As to this clone: The same CDR3 also results from other DNA sequences found in this sample. Here the CDR3 DNA reads TGTGCCAGCAGCTCAGGGGGAGATACGCAGTATTTT. Protein sequence: CASSSGGDTQYF. The chain couples TRBV7-3 to TRBJ2-3, with 7 bases aligning to TRBD1. Per the germline V gene, CDR1 is SGHTA and CDR2 is FQGTGA. This CDR3 has 12 amino acids. J was trimmed by 5 bases and V by 4 bases; bases with no gene match: 0.

This chain links TRBV2 with TRBJ1-2, with D maybe TRBD1 (5 bases). The germline CDR1 and CDR2 sequences are SNHLY and FYNNEI. This CDR3 contains 15 residues. Trimming took 1 base from V and 5 from J, leaving 14 bases between them. CDR3 sequence (DNA): TGTGCCAGCAGTGAAGGCCGGGACCTCGGATATGGCTACACCTTC. Residues: CASSEGRDLGYGYTF.